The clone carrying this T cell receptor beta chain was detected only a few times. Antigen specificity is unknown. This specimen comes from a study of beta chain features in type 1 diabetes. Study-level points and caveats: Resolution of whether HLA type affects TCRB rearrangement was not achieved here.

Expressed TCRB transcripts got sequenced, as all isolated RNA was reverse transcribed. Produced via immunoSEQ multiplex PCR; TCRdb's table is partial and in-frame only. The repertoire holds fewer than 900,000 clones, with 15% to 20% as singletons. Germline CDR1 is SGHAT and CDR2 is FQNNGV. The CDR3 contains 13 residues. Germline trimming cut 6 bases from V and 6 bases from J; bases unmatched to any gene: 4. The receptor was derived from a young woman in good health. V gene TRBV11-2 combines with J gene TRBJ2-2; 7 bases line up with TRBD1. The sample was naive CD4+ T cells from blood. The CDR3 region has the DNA TGTGCCAGCAGGCGACAGGGCGCCGGGGAGCTGTTTTTT. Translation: CASRRQGAGELFF.